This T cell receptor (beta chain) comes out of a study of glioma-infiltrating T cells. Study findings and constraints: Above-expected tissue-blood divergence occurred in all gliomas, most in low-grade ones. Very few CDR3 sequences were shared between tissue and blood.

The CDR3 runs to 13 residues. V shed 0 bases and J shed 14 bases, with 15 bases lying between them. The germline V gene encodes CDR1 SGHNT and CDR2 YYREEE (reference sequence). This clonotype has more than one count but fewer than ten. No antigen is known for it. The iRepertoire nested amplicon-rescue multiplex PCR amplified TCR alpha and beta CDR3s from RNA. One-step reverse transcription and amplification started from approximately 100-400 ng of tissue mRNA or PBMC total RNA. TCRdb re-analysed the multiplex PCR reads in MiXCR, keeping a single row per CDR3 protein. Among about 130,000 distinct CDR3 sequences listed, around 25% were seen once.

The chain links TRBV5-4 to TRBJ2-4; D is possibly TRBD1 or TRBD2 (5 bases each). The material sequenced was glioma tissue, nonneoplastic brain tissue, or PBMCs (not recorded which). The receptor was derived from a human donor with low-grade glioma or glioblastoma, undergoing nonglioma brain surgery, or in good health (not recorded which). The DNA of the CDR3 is TGTGCCAGCAGCTTGGAAGTTATGGGACGGGAGTACTTC. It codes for CASSLEVMGREYF. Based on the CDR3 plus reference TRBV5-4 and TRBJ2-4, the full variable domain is ETGVTQSPTHLIKTRGQQVTLRCSSQSGHNTVSWYQQALGQGPQFIFQYYREEENGRGNFPPRFSGLQFPNYSSELNVNALELDDSALYLCASSLEVMGREYFGAGTRLSVL.